The 21 T cell receptor beta chains in this list originate from one sample, sequenced in a study of T cell changes during pregnancy in multiple sclerosis. Only in-frame clones appear in the TCRdb table, and some are missing; sequencing was by immunoSEQ multiplex PCR. Found here are 74,000 or so clones, about 92% of them singletons; the top ten hold 0.2% to 0.25%. Sequences were derived from CD4+ T cells from peripheral blood mononuclear cells, sampled before pregnancy. These receptors all stem from a female donor with multiple sclerosis, enrolled in a pregnancy study.

The V gene is TRBV18, the J gene TRBJ1-1; the D gene is possibly TRBD1 (6 bases). The CDR3 extends over 16 amino acids. Per the germline V gene, CDR1 is KGHSH and CDR2 is LQKENI. Deletions cut 5 bases from V and 1 base from J, with 17 bases between. This CDR3 reads CASSSLTWGQNTEAFF. The CDR3 DNA sequence: TGTGCCAGCTCATCGCTAACTTGGGGACAGAACACTGAAGCTTTCTTT.

The CDR3 DNA follows: TGTGCCAGTAGTATTTCGGCAGGGAAGAACTACGAGCAGTACTTC. Amino acids: CASSISAGKNYEQYF. The chain employs TRBV19 and TRBJ2-7; weak D call: TRBD1 (5 bases). Germline CDR1 LNHDA, CDR2 SQIVND (reference sequence). CDR3 length equals 15 residues. V gave up 3 bases and J gave up 3 bases, with 15 bases separating them.

The chain employs TRBV27 and TRBJ2-7; the D gene is possibly TRBD2 (7 bases). The V and J ends lost 5 bases and 8 bases respectively, with 25 bases between them. The CDR3 is 16 residues long. CDR1 and CDR2 (germline): MNHEY, SMNVEV (reference sequence). For the CDR3, the DNA is TGTGCCAGCAGTGGGGAACACAACAGGGACTATCGGAAGCAGTACTTC. Residues: CASSGEHNRDYRKQYF.

In this sample, this clone turned up once. V is TRBV27 and J is TRBJ2-2; D is perhaps TRBD2 (6 bases). The CDR3 is 16 amino acids. The V gene lost 0 bases and the J gene lost 3 bases, with 11 bases spanning the gap. Germline assignment: CDR1 MNHEY and CDR2 SMNVEV (reference sequence). This CDR3 reads CASSLSSGGDTGELFF. The CDR3 nucleotides are TGTGCCAGCAGTTTATCGAGCGGAGGGGACACCGGGGAGCTGTTTTTT.

The chain links TRBV2 to TRBJ2-1, with 7 bases lining up with TRBD2. Unmatched junction bases numbered 4, after V lost 6 bases and J lost 2 bases. The CDR3 totals 14 residues. Per germline, CDR1 SNHLY and CDR2 FYNNEI. Here the CDR3 DNA reads TGTGCCAGCAGCGATGGACTAGCCTACAATGAGCAGTTCTTC. This translates into CASSDGLAYNEQFF.

This sequence joins TRBV30 and TRBJ2-7, with D possibly being TRBD2 (6 bases). The CDR3 contains 12 residues. The V and J ends lost 8 bases and 0 bases respectively, with 11 bases between them. CDR1 is GTSNPN and CDR2 is SVGIG in the germline V gene (reference sequence). The CDR3: CAGRLVSYEQYF. The CDR3 DNA reads as TGTGCCGGACGACTAGTCTCCTACGAGCAGTACTTC.

The chain employs TRBV23-1 and TRBJ1-2; weak D call: TRBD1 (5 bases). TRBV23-1 is reported as an ORF; its role is uncertain. The ends were cut back, 4 bases at V and 1 base at J, with 13 bases in the middle. The length of the CDR3 is 15 residues. The CDR3 protein is CASSPTDSCNYGYTF. CDR3 in DNA: TGCGCCAGCAGTCCTACCGACAGTTGTAACTATGGCTACACCTTC.

V and J are TRBV27 and TRBJ1-4, with D unresolved. Germline-derived CDR1 and CDR2 are MNHEY and SMNVEV (reference sequence). With 5 bases removed from V and 5 bases from J, the gap between germline ends came to 15 bases. There are 15 residues in the CDR3. The CDR3 spells CASSLYSQPNEKLFF. DNA of the CDR3: TGTGCCAGCAGTCTTTACAGCCAGCCGAATGAAAAACTGTTTTTT.

This chain uses TRBV11-2 with TRBJ1-2; 9 bases are shared with TRBD1. The length of the CDR3 is 15 residues. The germline gives CDR1 SGHAT, CDR2 FQNNGV. V was pared by 5 bases and J by 0 bases, with 4 bases of the junction left unmatched. DNA of the CDR3: TGTGCCAGCAGCGTTACAGGGGGCTCTAACTATGGCTACACCTTC. It codes for CASSVTGGSNYGYTF.

The sample holds a few counts of this clone. The V gene is TRBV28, the J gene TRBJ1-1, with D uncertain. Germline V gene data show CDR1 as MDHEN and CDR2 as SYDVKM. The CDR3 sequence is 15 residues long. Trimming took off 8 bases at V and 2 bases at J, with 18 bases between the two ends. Here the CDR3 reads CASRYGSRVNTEAFF. CDR3 in DNA: TGTGCCAGCCGTTACGGGTCACGCGTCAACACTGAAGCTTTCTTT.

The chain joins TRBV30 to TRBJ1-2; 7 bases align to TRBD1. Trimming took 7 bases from V and 0 from J; bases not matched to a gene: 5. In germline, CDR1 is GTSNPN, CDR2 SVGIG (reference sequence). This CDR3 spans 13 amino acids. The CDR3 region has the DNA TGTGCCTACCACAGGGGAACTAACTATGGCTACACCTTC. It encodes CAYHRGTNYGYTF.

The rearrangement links TRBV5-8 to TRBJ1-5; 11 nucleotides line up with TRBD1. With V trimmed by 2 bases and J by 2 bases, 6 bases remained unmatched. The CDR3 consists of 17 residues. The germline gives CDR1 SGHTS, CDR2 YDEGEE. CDR3 DNA: TGTGCCAGCAGCTTTGGACAGGGGGCGATCGGCAATCAGCCCCAGCATTTT. As protein: CASSFGQGAIGNQPQHF.

The V call is TRBV6-1, the J call TRBJ2-2, with TRBD1 matching over 7 bases. Germline V gene lookup returns CDR1 MNHNS and CDR2 SASEGT. V lost 7 bases and J lost 5; bases outside the gene matches: 10. CDR3 length equals 15 residues. The CDR3 coding sequence is TGTGCCAGCAAAACAGGGGCAGGGTTGACCGGGGAGCTGTTTTTT. Residues: CASKTGAGLTGELFF.

The CDR3: CASSFGGEDEKLFF. The CDR3 bases are TGTGCCAGCAGTTTCGGAGGGGAAGATGAAAAACTGTTTTTT. This chain links TRBV28 with TRBJ1-4; D may be TRBD1 (5 bases). Germline CDR1 reads MDHEN; CDR2 reads SYDVKM. The germline V and J ends were trimmed by 3 bases and 6 bases, with 11 bases remaining between them. This CDR3 spans 14 amino acids.

The V gene is TRBV19, the J gene TRBJ1-5; 9 bases match TRBD1. Germline lookup yields CDR1 LNHDA and CDR2 SQIVND (reference sequence). The CDR3 has 17 amino acids. Unmatched junction bases numbered 10, after V lost 5 bases and J lost 2 bases. CDR3 sequence (DNA): TGTGCCAGTAGTCCCGGGACAGGGATTTGGGGCAATCAGCCCCAGCATTTT. Its protein is CASSPGTGIWGNQPQHF. The variable domain in full, with the rest retrieved from reference TRBV19 and TRBJ1-5, is DGGITQSPKYLFRKEGQNVTLSCEQNLNHDAMYWYRQDPGQGLRLIYYSQIVNDFQKGDIAEGYSVSREKKESFPLTVTSAQKNPTAFYLCASSPGTGIWGNQPQHFGDGTRLSIL.

The chain employs TRBV29-1 and TRBJ2-7; 8 bases are a match to TRBD1. The CDR3 totals 12 residues. CDR1 and CDR2 (germline): SQVTM, ANQGSEA. V was clipped by 4 bases and J by 2 bases; unmatched bases: 1. The CDR3 region has the DNA TGCAGCGTTGGCAGGGGGCCCTACGAGCAGTACTTC. This codes for CSVGRGPYEQYF.

The sample holds one count of this clone. The V gene is TRBV28, the J gene TRBJ1-2; D might be TRBD1 (5 bases). The V end lost 8 bases, the J end lost 5 bases, and 18 bases lay between the germline ends. The CDR3 is made up of 14 amino acids. Germline CDR1 reads MDHEN; CDR2 reads SYDVKM. The CDR3 reads CASDRSGGLYGYTF. The CDR3 nucleotides read TGTGCCAGCGATCGCTCGGGGGGATTGTATGGCTACACCTTC.

The V gene is TRBV27, the J gene TRBJ2-3; D remains ambiguous. Germline V gives CDR1 MNHEY, CDR2 SMNVEV (reference sequence). The CDR3 extends over 14 amino acids. Trimming pared 2 bases from V and 9 bases from J, leaving 15 bases between. This chain's CDR3 is CASSLGQTPRTQYF. For the CDR3, the DNA is TGTGCCAGCAGTTTAGGGCAGACCCCGAGAACGCAGTATTTT.

The chain links TRBV13 to TRBJ2-3, with 13 bases fitting TRBD2. V lost 5 bases to trimming and J lost 1 base; unmatched junction nucleotides: 3. This CDR3 is built from 16 residues. The germline V gene encodes CDR1 PRHDT and CDR2 FYEKMQ (reference sequence). The chain's CDR3 is CASSVTSGGGTDTQYF. The DNA for the CDR3 is TGTGCCAGCAGCGTTACTAGCGGGGGGGGCACAGATACGCAGTATTTT.

This clone was recorded once. The chain combines TRBV5-4 with TRBJ2-5, with 10 bases that match TRBD1. J gave up 5 bases and V 4 bases, and 8 bases lay outside the gene matches. Per germline, CDR1 SGHNT and CDR2 YYREEE (reference sequence). The CDR3 is made up of 15 amino acids. CDR3 region: CASSMTGGAYETQYF. In nucleotides, the CDR3 is TGTGCCAGCAGCATGACAGGGGGCGCATACGAGACCCAGTACTTC.

The V and J genes are TRBV11-2 and TRBJ2-1, with 11 bases aligning to TRBD2. CDR1 SGHAT and CDR2 FQNNGV come from the germline V gene. The V and J ends lost 1 base and 4 bases, in that order; junction bases with no gene match: 3. This CDR3 region has 16 residues. The CDR3 nucleotides are TGTGCCAGCAGCTTAGCGGGACTAGCGGTATACAATGAGCAGTTCTTC. Protein sequence: CASSLAGLAVYNEQFF.